A selection of T cell receptor beta chains follows, all from one sample in a study of control samples from healthy donors and cancer patients. Sequenced by immunoSEQ multiplex PCR; TCRdb stores in-frame clones only, minus some. The table has tens of thousands of clones, 95% seen once. The sequenced sample consisted of blood. The receptor source for this set is a man aged 30 to 45 in good health. CDR3s include the opening cysteine and the closing phenylalanine or tryptophan. Fields, in order: J gene, V gene, CDR3 protein.

TRBJ2-7 | TRBV3-1/TRBV3-2 | CASSQGRGQGSEQYF
TRBJ1-5 | TRBV28 | CASSWGVNQPQHF
TRBJ2-1 | TRBV5-1 | CASSKRDRGFNEQFF
TRBJ2-3 | TRBV10-2 | CASSEDTLADTQYF
TRBJ1-2 | TRBV5-5 | CASSLIPDNAIYGYTF
TRBJ2-1 | TRBV28 | CASSPPDHAGEQFF
TRBJ2-7 | TRBV6-6 | CASSRDYSYEQYF
TRBJ2-7 | TRBV2 | CAYSDRSSYEQYF
TRBJ1-5 | TRBV9 | CASSGTGNQPQHF
TRBJ2-7 | TRBV28 | CASSSYFLAGGTYEQYF
TRBJ1-5 | TRBV5-1 | CASSTGQVNQPQHF
TRBJ2-7 | TRBV7-3 | CASSLTGAGEQYF
TRBJ2-1 | TRBV4-2 | CASSQDLDSYNEQFF
TRBJ2-3 | TRBV3-1/TRBV3-2 | CASSQVLLSELLPDTQYF
TRBJ2-2 | TRBV5-4 | CASSLATENTGELFF
TRBJ2-7 | TRBV21-1 | CASSKGSDYEQYF
TRBJ2-7 | TRBV7-9 | CASSLLPSGENYEQYF
TRBJ1-5 | TRBV5-1 | CASSLGPTPNQPQHF
TRBJ2-2 | TRBV27 | CASTPGGYTGELFF
TRBJ2-7 | TRBV5-1 | CASSLNGVSYEQYF
TRBJ2-2 | TRBV4-1 | CASSQGLAGNTGELFF
TRBJ2-1 | TRBV24-1 | CATSIAGSSYNEQFF
TRBJ2-1 | TRBV4-1 | CASSLRDSSYNEQFF
TRBJ2-2 | TRBV19 | CASSTLGAGELFF
TRBJ2-5 | TRBV18 | CASSRQGRETQYF
TRBJ1-1 | TRBV30 | CAWSKPPEAFF
TRBJ1-1 | TRBV20-1 | CSASELRNTEAFF
TRBJ1-2 | TRBV12-5 | CASGPPGDGYTF
TRBJ1-2 | TRBV28 | CASSARDYYGYTF
TRBJ1-2 | TRBV6-5 | CASMRGTGTNYGYTF
TRBJ2-5 | TRBV11-2 | CASRYIDRGHQETQYF
TRBJ2-7 | TRBV5-1 | CPTKRPRDLITYEQYF
TRBJ2-3 | TRBV20-1 | CSATVTDTQYF
TRBJ2-5 | TRBV29-1 | CSVAGDSPSPYF
TRBJ1-2 | TRBV2 | CASSERGADYGYTF
TRBJ2-1 | TRBV11-3 | CASSLSRFESSYNEQFF
TRBJ1-1 | TRBV6-1 | CASSEGTGNTEAFF
TRBJ2-7 | TRBV6-2/TRBV6-3 | CASSSRGTGAAYEQYF
TRBJ2-1 | TRBV4-2 | CASSQVHLVGGNEQFF
TRBJ1-2 | TRBV27 | CASSFKSRPRYGYTF
TRBJ1-1 | TRBV6-5 | CASSPGGADYTEAFF
TRBJ2-7 | TRBV12-3/TRBV12-4 | CASSPGIGYEQYF
TRBJ2-1 | TRBV6-5 | CASSLGQGSYNEQFF
TRBJ1-1 | TRBV4-3 | CASSQAPERVTEAFF